Following are 16 T cell receptor beta chains from one sample sequenced in a study of shared clonotypes between healthy human individuals. Produced via immunoSEQ multiplex PCR; TCRdb's table is partial and in-frame only. The sample includes roughly 2.1 million clones, approximately 94% seen only once; the top ten take more than 1.5%. CD45RO-negative CD8 cells positively selected for CCR7 made up the naive population, which excluded terminally differentiated effector memory CD45RA+ cells. Sample: naive CD8+ T cells from PBMCs. The receptors here all came from a man younger than 35 in good health. Some clones in this sample may be carry-over from other donors' samples.

Concerning this clone: This CDR3 is also generated by other DNA sequences in the sample. The rearrangement joins TRBV9 to TRBJ2-1, with D possibly called TRBD1 or TRBD2 (5 bases each). The CDR3 extends over 15 amino acids. Germline V CDR1 and CDR2: SGDLS, YYNGEE. V lost 4 bases to trimming and J lost 0 bases, with 11 bases between them. CDR3 loop: CASSRDRSSYNEQFF. CDR3 DNA: TGTGCCAGCAGCAGGGACCGCAGCTCCTACAATGAGCAGTTCTTC.

The gene calls are TRBV7-6 and TRBJ2-5, with 7 bases aligning to TRBD1. Trimming at V came to 5 bases and at J to 4 bases, leaving 7 bases not matched to a gene. CDR1 is SGHVS and CDR2 is FNYEAQ in the germline V gene. The CDR3 has 14 residues. The CDR3 sequence: CASSPIGGLETQYF. CDR3 DNA: TGTGCCAGCAGCCCCATAGGGGGCTTAGAGACCCAGTACTTC.

The chain has TRBV7-9 and TRBJ1-2; a weak D match, TRBD1 (5 bases). Trimming shortened V by 5 bases and J by 4 bases, and 11 bases separated the two germline ends. Germline assignment: CDR1 SEHNR and CDR2 FQNEAQ (reference sequence). The CDR3 length is 13 residues. For the CDR3, the DNA is TGTGCCAGCAGCCGGGGCGGCGCCTATGGCTACACCTTC. Translation gives CASSRGGAYGYTF.

The V gene is TRBV9, the J gene TRBJ2-3; 7 bases are shared with TRBD1. Germline CDR1 and CDR2: SGDLS and YYNGEE. The V gene end was trimmed by 4 bases and the J gene end by 0 bases; junction bases not matched to a gene: 17. CDR3 size: 19 residues. The CDR3 loop is CASSSRYLSGQTSTDTQYF. In nucleotides, the CDR3 is TGTGCCAGCAGCTCACGATACCTATCGGGACAGACTAGCACAGATACGCAGTATTTT. Together with reference TRBV9 and TRBJ2-3, the CDR3 gives the full variable domain: DSGVTQTPKHLITATGQRVTLRCSPRSGDLSVYWYQQSLDQGLQFLIQYYNGEERAKGNILERFSAQQFPDLHSELNLSSLELGDSALYFCASSSRYLSGQTSTDTQYFGPGTRLTVL.

This clone was found once. The chain combines TRBV28 with TRBJ1-4, with D possibly TRBD1 on 6 matching bases. V lost 6 bases and J lost 0, with 8 bases in between. Germline V gene data show CDR1 as MDHEN and CDR2 as SYDVKM. The CDR3 sequence is 14 residues long. The CDR3 bases are TGTGCCAGCAGGGACAGACCAACTAATGAAAAACTGTTTTTT. It encodes CASRDRPTNEKLFF.

The chain has TRBV9 and TRBJ2-3; D possibly corresponds to TRBD2 (6 bases). Germline lookup yields CDR1 SGDLS and CDR2 YYNGEE. V dropped 5 bases and J dropped 1 base, with 17 bases sitting between them. The CDR3 runs 16 residues. The CDR3 region is CASSELASRGTDTQYF. CDR3 sequence (DNA): TGTGCCAGCAGTGAGCTAGCGTCCCGGGGCACAGATACGCAGTATTTT.

This CDR3 is CASSVTSGEGNEQFF. The CDR3 nucleotides read TGTGCCAGCAGCGTAACTAGCGGGGAAGGGAATGAGCAGTTCTTC. V is TRBV7-9 and J is TRBJ2-1; TRBD2 aligns across 10 bases. CDR1 is SEHNR and CDR2 is FQNEAQ in the germline V gene (reference sequence). The CDR3 length is 15 residues. V was clipped by 5 bases and J by 7 bases; unmatched bases: 8.

The chain recombines TRBV14 with TRBJ1-5; D is ambiguous. The V gene lost 4 bases and the J gene lost 2 bases, with 21 bases spanning the gap. Germline assignment: CDR1 SGHDN and CDR2 FVKESK. This CDR3 is 18 amino acids long. CDR3 region: CASSRYSGARVGNQPQHF. The CDR3, as DNA: TGTGCCAGCAGCCGCTACTCAGGTGCTAGGGTTGGCAATCAGCCCCAGCATTTT.

V usage is TRBV5-5 and J usage is TRBJ1-5; D possibly corresponds to TRBD1 (5 bases). Germline V CDR1 and CDR2: SGHKS, YYEKEE (reference sequence). V dropped 1 base and J dropped 3 bases, with 11 bases sitting between them. The CDR3 is made up of 15 amino acids. DNA of the CDR3: TGTGCCAGCAGCTTGTGGGACGGGGCCAATCAGCCCCAGCATTTT. Protein product: CASSLWDGANQPQHF.

V usage is TRBV4-1 and J usage is TRBJ1-1; D is ambiguous. In germline, CDR1 is MGHRA, CDR2 YSYEKL. This CDR3 is 13 amino acids long. V gave up 1 base and J gave up 6 bases, with 9 bases separating them. Written as DNA, the CDR3 is TGCGCCAGCAGCCAAGCCCAGCAGGCTGAAGCTTTCTTT. Its protein product is CASSQAQQAEAFF.

This chain connects TRBV6-6 to TRBJ1-5, with unresolved D. The CDR3 is made up of 14 amino acids. Germline assignment: CDR1 MNHNY and CDR2 SVGAGI (reference sequence). The V end was cut by 4 bases, the J end by 0 bases, with 7 bases between. The CDR3 sequence: CASSSRYSNQPQHF. Written as DNA, the CDR3 is TGTGCCAGCAGTTCACGATATAGCAATCAGCCCCAGCATTTT.

Regarding this clone: This CDR3 is also generated by other DNA sequences in the sample. The chain joins TRBV5-1 to TRBJ1-2; a weak D match, TRBD1 (5 bases). CDR3 length: 13 amino acids. Germline CDR1 and CDR2: SGHRS and YFSETQ. Trimming pared 0 bases from V and 7 bases from J, leaving 10 bases between. CDR3 amino acids: CASSLGGAAGYTF. For the CDR3, the DNA is TGCGCCAGCAGCTTGGGAGGGGCGGCTGGCTACACCTTC.

V and J are TRBV21-1 and TRBJ2-7. TRBV21-1 is labeled a pseudogene. This CDR3 has 13 amino acids. CDR3 nucleotides: TGTGCCAGCAGGGGTCCACTCTCCTACGAGCAGTACTTC. Translating it yields CASRGPLSYEQYF.

The rearrangement joins TRBV9 to TRBJ2-7, with 8 bases that match TRBD2. This CDR3 contains 15 residues. Per the germline V gene, CDR1 is SGDLS and CDR2 is YYNGEE. V trimming: 1 base; J trimming: 9 bases; junction bases outside the gene matches: 12. This CDR3 reads CASSVSPGLGSPQYF. The CDR3 nucleotides read TGTGCCAGCAGCGTATCCCCGGGACTAGGGTCGCCGCAGTACTTC. The variable domain in full, with the rest retrieved from reference TRBV9 and TRBJ2-7, is DSGVTQTPKHLITATGQRVTLRCSPRSGDLSVYWYQQSLDQGLQFLIQYYNGEERAKGNILERFSAQQFPDLHSELNLSSLELGDSALYFCASSVSPGLGSPQYFGPGTRLTVT.

V usage is TRBV15 and J usage is TRBJ2-7; D gene uncertain. Germline V gene data show CDR1 as LNHNV and CDR2 as YYDKDF (reference sequence). The length of the CDR3 is 15 residues. V shed 4 bases and J shed 7 bases, with 20 bases lying between them. CDR3: CATSIRGEGWWEQYF. The CDR3 DNA follows: TGTGCCACCAGCATAAGAGGAGAAGGGTGGTGGGAGCAGTACTTC. Combining the CDR3 with reference TRBV15 and TRBJ2-7 gives the whole variable domain DAMVIQNPRYQVTQFGKPVTLSCSQTLNHNVMYWYQQKSSQAPKLLFHYYDKDFNNEADTPDNFQSRRPNTSFCFLDIRSPGLGDTAMYLCATSIRGEGWWEQYFGPGTRLTVT.

This rearrangement joins TRBV2 to TRBJ2-2; D perhaps matches TRBD1 (6 bases). The germline V and J ends were trimmed by 6 bases and 5 bases, with 16 bases remaining between them. Germline assignment: CDR1 SNHLY and CDR2 FYNNEI. The CDR3 consists of 15 residues. This CDR3 is CASSPRGTQTGELFF. CDR3 nucleotides: TGTGCCAGCAGCCCTCGTGGGACACAGACCGGGGAGCTGTTTTTT.